The 8 T cell receptor beta chains below were found in one sample sequenced in a study of cytomegalovirus exposure and HLA in healthy donors. The PCR had 60 Vbeta and 13 Jbeta primers. Produced via immunoSEQ multiplex PCR; TCRdb's table is partial and in-frame only. Of around 220,000 clones in the sample, roughly 70% were seen once. The sample was PBMCs. The receptors shown here come from a woman aged 25 to 39 in good health and CMV-seronegative.

The chain recombines TRBV6-5 with TRBJ1-1; D remains ambiguous. The ends were cut back, 7 bases at V and 3 bases at J, with 12 bases in the middle. The CDR3 sequence is 13 residues long. Germline V gene sequence: CDR1 MNHEY, CDR2 SVGAGI. CDR3 bases: TGTGCCAGCATTGCAGGAGGGTACACTGAAGCTTTCTTT. Translated, it gives CASIAGGYTEAFF.

The chain joins TRBV7-9 to TRBJ2-5, with D perhaps TRBD1 (6 bases). Germline loops: CDR1 SEHNR, CDR2 FQNEAQ (reference sequence). V lost 7 bases to trimming and J lost 3 bases, with 18 bases between them. There are 15 residues in the CDR3. This chain's CDR3 is CASTQGPGREETQYF. Here the CDR3 DNA reads TGTGCCAGCACCCAGGGGCCCGGCAGGGAAGAGACCCAGTACTTC.

This rearrangement joins TRBV10-3 to TRBJ1-5; 7 bases match TRBD1. CDR3 length: 15 amino acids. Germline V gene sequence: CDR1 ENHRY, CDR2 SYGVKD. With 3 bases clipped from V and 1 base from J, the junction kept 3 bases outside the gene matches. CDR3 DNA: TGTGCCATCAGTGAACAGGGGTCGAGCAATCAGCCCCAGCATTTT. It specifies CAISEQGSSNQPQHF.

The rearrangement joins TRBV6-1 to TRBJ1-1, with D possibly being TRBD1 (5 bases). Trimming removed 3 bases from V and 3 bases from J, with 14 bases in between. The CDR3 is 15 amino acids. From germline, CDR1 is MNHNS and CDR2 SASEGT. CDR3 in amino acids: CASSDTGGRDTEAFF. The CDR3 DNA reads TGTGCCAGCAGTGATACCGGGGGAAGGGACACTGAAGCTTTCTTT.

This clone came up a few times. The chain is built from TRBV19 and TRBJ2-3, with 11 bases identical to TRBD2. Germline V gene lookup returns CDR1 LNHDA and CDR2 SQIVND (reference sequence). The CDR3 loop spans 15 amino acids. Trimming took 1 base from V and 5 from J; bases not matched to a gene: 2. DNA of the CDR3: TGTGCCAGTAGTATAGGACTAGCGGGAAGAGATACGCAGTATTTT. Amino acids: CASSIGLAGRDTQYF.

The gene calls are TRBV18 and TRBJ2-1; 7 bases are shared with TRBD1. Germline assignment: CDR1 KGHSH and CDR2 LQKENI. Germline trimming cut 2 bases from V and 10 bases from J; bases unmatched to any gene: 5. This CDR3 has 13 residues. CDR3 loop: CASSPTGDWEQFF. The CDR3 DNA is TGTGCCAGCTCACCAACAGGGGATTGGGAGCAGTTCTTC.

V usage is TRBV6-5 and J usage is TRBJ2-1; 7 nucleotides line up with TRBD2. V lost 6 bases, J lost 3 bases, and 5 bases stayed unmatched. The CDR3 runs to 14 residues. Germline V lookup: CDR1 MNHEY, CDR2 SVGAGI. Here the CDR3 reads CASSLSGIYNEQFF. The CDR3 region has the DNA TGTGCCAGCAGCCTCAGCGGGATCTACAATGAGCAGTTCTTC.

The chain links TRBV6-1 to TRBJ1-1; maybe TRBD1 (5 bases). The CDR3 is 14 amino acids. Germline V lookup: CDR1 MNHNS, CDR2 SASEGT. Trimming stripped 3 bases from V and 7 bases from J, with 15 bases between. For the CDR3, the DNA is TGTGCCAGCAGTGAGGCCGGGGGGATGGATGAAGCTTTCTTT. It is translated as CASSEAGGMDEAFF.